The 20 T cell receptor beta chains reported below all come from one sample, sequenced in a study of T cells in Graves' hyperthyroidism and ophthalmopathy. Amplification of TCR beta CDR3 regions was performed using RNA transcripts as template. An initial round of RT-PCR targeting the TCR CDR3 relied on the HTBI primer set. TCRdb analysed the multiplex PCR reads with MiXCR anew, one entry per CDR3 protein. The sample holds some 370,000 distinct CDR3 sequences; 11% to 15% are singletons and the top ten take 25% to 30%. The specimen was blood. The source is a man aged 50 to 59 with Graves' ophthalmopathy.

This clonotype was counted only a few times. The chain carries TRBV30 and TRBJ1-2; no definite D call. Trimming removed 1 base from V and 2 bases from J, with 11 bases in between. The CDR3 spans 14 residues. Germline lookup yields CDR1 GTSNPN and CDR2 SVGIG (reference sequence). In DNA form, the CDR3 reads TGTGCCTGGAGTGCCCTTAAAGTAAACTATGGCTACACCTTC. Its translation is CAWSALKVNYGYTF.

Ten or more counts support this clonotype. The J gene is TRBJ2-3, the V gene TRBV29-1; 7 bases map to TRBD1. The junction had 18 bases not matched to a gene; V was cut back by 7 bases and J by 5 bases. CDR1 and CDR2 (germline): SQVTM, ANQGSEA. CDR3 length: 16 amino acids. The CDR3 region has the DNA TGCAGCGCCGTGGCCCCTACAGGGGATAGAATAGATACGCAGTATTTT. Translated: CSAVAPTGDRIDTQYF.

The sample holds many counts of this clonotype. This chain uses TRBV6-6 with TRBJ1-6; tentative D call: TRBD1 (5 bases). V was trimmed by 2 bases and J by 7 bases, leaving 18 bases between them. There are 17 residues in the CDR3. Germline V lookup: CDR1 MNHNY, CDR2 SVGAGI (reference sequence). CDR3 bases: TGTGCCAGCAGTTACGGGACCCAGTGGGATAGGAATTCACCCCTCCACTTT. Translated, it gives CASSYGTQWDRNSPLHF.

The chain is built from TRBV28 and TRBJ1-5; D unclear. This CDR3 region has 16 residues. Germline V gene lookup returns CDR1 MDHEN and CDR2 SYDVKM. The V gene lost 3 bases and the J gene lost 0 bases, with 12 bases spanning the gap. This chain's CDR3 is CASSLIRAYSNQPQHF. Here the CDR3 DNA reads TGTGCCAGCAGTTTGATCCGGGCCTATAGCAATCAGCCCCAGCATTTT. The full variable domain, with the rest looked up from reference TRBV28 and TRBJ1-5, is DVKVTQSSRYLVKRTGEKVFLECVQDMDHENMFWYRQDPGLGLRLIYFSYDVKMKEKGDIPEGYSVSREKKERFSLILESASTNQTSMYLCASSLIRAYSNQPQHFGDGTRLSIL.

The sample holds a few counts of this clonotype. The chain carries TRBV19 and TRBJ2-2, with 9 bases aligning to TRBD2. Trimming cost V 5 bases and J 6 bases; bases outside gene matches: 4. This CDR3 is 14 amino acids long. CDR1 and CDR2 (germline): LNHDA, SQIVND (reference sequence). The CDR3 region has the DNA TGTGCCAGTAGTCCTAGCGGGGTCGCCGGGGAGCTGTTTTTT. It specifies CASSPSGVAGELFF.

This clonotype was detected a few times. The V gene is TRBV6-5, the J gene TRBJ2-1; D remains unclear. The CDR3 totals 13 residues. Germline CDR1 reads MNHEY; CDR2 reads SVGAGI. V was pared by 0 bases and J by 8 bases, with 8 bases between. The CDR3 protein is CASSYSLAHEQFF. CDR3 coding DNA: TGTGCCAGCAGTTACTCATTAGCCCATGAGCAGTTCTTC.

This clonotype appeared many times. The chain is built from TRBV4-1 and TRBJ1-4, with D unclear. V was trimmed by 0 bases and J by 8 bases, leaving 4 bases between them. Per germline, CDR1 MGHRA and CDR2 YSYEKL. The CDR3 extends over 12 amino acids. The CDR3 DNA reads TGCGCCAGCAGCCAAGATGGGGAAAAACTGTTTTTT. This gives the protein CASSQDGEKLFF.

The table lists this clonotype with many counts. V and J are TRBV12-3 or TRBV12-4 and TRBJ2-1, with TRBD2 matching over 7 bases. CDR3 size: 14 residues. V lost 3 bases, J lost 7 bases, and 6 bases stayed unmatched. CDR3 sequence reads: CASSLELARNEQFF. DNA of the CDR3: TGTGCCAGCAGTTTGGAACTAGCGAGGAATGAGCAGTTCTTC.

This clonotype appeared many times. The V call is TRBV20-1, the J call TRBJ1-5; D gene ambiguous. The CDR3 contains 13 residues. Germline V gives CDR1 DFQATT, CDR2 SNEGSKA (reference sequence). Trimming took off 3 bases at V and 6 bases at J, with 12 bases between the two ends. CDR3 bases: TGCAGTGCTAGGTGGGAGGGCGCTCAGCCCCAGCATTTT. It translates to CSARWEGAQPQHF.

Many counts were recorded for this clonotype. In nucleotides, the CDR3 is TGTGCCAGCAGTTTAGGCGGGAGCTTACGCGAGCAGTACTTC. Translating it yields CASSLGGSLREQYF. This chain links TRBV12-3 or TRBV12-4 with TRBJ2-7; 7 positions match TRBD2. The CDR3 is 14 amino acids. V dropped 1 base and J dropped 6; count of bases not matched to a gene: 6.

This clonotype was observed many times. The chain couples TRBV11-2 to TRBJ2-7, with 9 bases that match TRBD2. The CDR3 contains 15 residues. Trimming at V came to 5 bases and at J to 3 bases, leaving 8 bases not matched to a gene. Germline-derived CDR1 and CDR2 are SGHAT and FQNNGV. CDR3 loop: CASSPQGLADYEQYF. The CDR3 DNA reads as TGTGCCAGCAGCCCGCAGGGACTAGCTGACTACGAGCAGTACTTC.

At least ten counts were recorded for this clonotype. The CDR3, as DNA: TGTGCCAGCAGCCTTCCCGCGAGGGGTCAGCCCCAGCATTTT. This translates into CASSLPARGQPQHF. The V gene is TRBV2, the J gene TRBJ1-5; a weak D match, TRBD1 (5 bases). The germline CDR1 and CDR2 sequences are SNHLY and FYNNEI. Trimming left V 6 bases short and J 6 bases short, with 15 bases between. The CDR3 sequence is 14 residues long.

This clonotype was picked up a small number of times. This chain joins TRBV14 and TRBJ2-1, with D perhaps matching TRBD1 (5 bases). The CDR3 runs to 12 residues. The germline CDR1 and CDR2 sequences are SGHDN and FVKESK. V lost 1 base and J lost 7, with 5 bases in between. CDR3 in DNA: TGTGCCAGCAGCCAAGCAGGGAATGAGCAGTTCTTC. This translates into CASSQAGNEQFF. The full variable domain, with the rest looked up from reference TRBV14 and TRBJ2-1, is EAGVTQFPSHSVIEKGQTVTLRCDPISGHDNLYWYRRVMGKEIKFLLHFVKESKQDESGMPNNRFLAERTGGTYSTLKVQPAELEDSGVYFCASSQAGNEQFFGPGTRLTVL.

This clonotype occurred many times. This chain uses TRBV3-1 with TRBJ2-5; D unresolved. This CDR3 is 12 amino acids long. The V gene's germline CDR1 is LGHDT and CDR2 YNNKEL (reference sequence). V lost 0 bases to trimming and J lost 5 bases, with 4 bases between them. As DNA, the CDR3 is TGTGCCAGCAGCCAAGACGGGGAGACCCAGTACTTC. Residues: CASSQDGETQYF.

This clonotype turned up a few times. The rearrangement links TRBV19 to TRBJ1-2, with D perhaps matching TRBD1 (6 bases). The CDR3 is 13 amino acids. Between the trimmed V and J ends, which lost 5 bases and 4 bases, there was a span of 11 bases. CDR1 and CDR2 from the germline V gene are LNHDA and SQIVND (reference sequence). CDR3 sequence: CASSSRGAYGYTF. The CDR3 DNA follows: TGTGCCAGTAGTTCCCGGGGGGCCTATGGCTACACCTTC.

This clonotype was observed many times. The CDR3 DNA follows: TGCGCCAGCAGCTTGGGGACAGCACGTACCTACGAGCAGTACTTC. It yields the protein CASSLGTARTYEQYF. The genes are TRBV5-1 and TRBJ2-7; a weak D match, TRBD1 (6 bases). The germline V and J ends were trimmed by 0 bases and 2 bases, with 12 bases remaining between them. There are 15 residues in the CDR3. Germline V gives CDR1 SGHRS, CDR2 YFSETQ.

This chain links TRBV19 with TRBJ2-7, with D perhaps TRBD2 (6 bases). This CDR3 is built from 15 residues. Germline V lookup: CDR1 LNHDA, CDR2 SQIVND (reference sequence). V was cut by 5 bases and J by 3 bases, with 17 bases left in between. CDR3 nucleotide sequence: TGTGCCAGTAGTCCCCTGGGACTCCTAGACTACGAGCAGTACTTC. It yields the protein CASSPLGLLDYEQYF.

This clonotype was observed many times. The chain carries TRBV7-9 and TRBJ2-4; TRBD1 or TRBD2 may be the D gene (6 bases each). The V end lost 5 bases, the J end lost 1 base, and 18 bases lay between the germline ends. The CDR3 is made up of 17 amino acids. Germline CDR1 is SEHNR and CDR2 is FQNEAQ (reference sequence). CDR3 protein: CASSGGQVGWAKNIQYF. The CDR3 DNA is TGTGCCAGCAGCGGGGGGCAGGTCGGATGGGCCAAAAACATTCAGTACTTC.

The CDR3 nucleotides read TGTGCCAGCAGCCAACGGCAGGAGACCTACGAGCAGTACTTC. Translating it yields CASSQRQETYEQYF. The V gene is TRBV4-2, the J gene TRBJ2-7; D is uncertain. Germline assignment: CDR1 LGHNA and CDR2 YNFKEQ. The length of the CDR3 is 14 residues. The V end was cut by 2 bases, the J end by 2 bases, with 10 bases between.

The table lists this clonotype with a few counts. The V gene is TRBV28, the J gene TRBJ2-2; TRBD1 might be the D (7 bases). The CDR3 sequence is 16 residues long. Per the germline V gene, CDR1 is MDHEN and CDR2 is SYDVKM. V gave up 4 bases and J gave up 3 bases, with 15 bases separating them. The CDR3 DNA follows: TGTGCCAGCAGTTCCGCAGGGGGGCGCGACACCGGGGAGCTGTTTTTT. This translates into CASSSAGGRDTGELFF.